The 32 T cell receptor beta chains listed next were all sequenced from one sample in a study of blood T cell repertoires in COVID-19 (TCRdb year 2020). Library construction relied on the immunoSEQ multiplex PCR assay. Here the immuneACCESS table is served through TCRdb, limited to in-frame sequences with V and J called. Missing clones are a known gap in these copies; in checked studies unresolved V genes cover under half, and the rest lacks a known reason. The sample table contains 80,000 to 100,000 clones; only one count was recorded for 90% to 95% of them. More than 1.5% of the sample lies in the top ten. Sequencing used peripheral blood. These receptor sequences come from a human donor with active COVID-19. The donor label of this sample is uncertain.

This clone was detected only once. Here the CDR3 reads CASSLTGLGTEAFF. CDR3 sequence (DNA): TGTGCCAGCAGCTTAACAGGGCTGGGGACTGAAGCTTTCTTT. The rearrangement links TRBV13 to TRBJ1-1, with D perhaps TRBD1 (6 bases). CDR1 is PRHDT, CDR2 FYEKMQ, per germline (reference sequence). Trimming pared 2 bases from V and 5 bases from J, leaving 12 bases between. The length of the CDR3 is 14 residues. Combining the CDR3 with reference TRBV13 and TRBJ1-1 gives the whole variable domain AAGVIQSPRHLIKEKRETATLKCYPIPRHDTVYWYQQGPGQDPQFLISFYEKMQSDKGSIPDRFSAQQFSDYHSELNMSSLELGDSALYFCASSLTGLGTEAFFGQGTRLTVV.

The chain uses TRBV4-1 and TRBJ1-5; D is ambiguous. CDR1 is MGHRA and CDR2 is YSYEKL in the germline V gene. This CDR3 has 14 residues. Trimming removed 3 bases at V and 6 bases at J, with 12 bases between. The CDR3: CASSHPLTGQPQHF. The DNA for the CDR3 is TGCGCCAGCAGCCACCCTTTGACGGGTCAGCCCCAGCATTTT.

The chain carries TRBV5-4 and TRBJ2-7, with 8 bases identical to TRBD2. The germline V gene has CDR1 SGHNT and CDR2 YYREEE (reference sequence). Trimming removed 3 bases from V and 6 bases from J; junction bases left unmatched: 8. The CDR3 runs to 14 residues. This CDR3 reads CASSSGGTATEQYF. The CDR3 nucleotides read TGTGCCAGCAGCTCGGGAGGGACGGCCACCGAGCAGTACTTC.

As DNA, the CDR3 is TGTGCCATCAGTGTCGGGATCCTGGGCACTGAAGCTTTCTTT. Translating it yields CAISVGILGTEAFF. The chain uses TRBV10-3 and TRBJ1-1; D unclear. The CDR3 covers 14 residues. The germline V and J ends were trimmed by 4 bases and 4 bases, with 13 bases remaining between them. In germline, CDR1 is ENHRY, CDR2 SYGVKD.

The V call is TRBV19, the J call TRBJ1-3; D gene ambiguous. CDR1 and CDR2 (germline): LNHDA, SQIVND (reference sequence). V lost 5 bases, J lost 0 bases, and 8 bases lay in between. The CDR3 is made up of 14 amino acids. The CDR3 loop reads CASSLGSSGNTIYF. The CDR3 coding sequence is TGTGCCAGTAGTCTCGGTTCCTCTGGAAACACCATATATTTT.

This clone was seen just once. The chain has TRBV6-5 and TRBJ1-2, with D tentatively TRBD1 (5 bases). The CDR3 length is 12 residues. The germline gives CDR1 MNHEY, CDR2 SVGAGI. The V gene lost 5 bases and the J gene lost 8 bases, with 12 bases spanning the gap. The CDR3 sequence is CASSTFGGGYTF. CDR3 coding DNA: TGTGCCAGCAGTACATTCGGGGGAGGCTACACCTTC.

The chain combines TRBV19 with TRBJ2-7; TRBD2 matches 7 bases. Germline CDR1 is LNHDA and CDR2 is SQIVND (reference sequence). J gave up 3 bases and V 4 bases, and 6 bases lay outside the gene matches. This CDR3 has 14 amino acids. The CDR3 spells CASSTGGGHYEQYF. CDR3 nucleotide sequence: TGTGCCAGTAGTACGGGGGGAGGACACTACGAGCAGTACTTC.

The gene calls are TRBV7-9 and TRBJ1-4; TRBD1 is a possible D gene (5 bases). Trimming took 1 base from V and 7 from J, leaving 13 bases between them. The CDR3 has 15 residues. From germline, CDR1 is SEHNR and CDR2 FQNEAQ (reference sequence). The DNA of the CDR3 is TGTGCCAGCAGCTTAGGAGACCGGGGGGTTGAAAAACTGTTTTTT. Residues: CASSLGDRGVEKLFF.

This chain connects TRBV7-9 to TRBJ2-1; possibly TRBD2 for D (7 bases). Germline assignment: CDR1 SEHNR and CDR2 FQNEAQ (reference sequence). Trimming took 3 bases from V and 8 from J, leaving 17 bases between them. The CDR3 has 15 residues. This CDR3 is CASSLRGGAIYEQFF. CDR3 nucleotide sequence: TGTGCCAGCAGCTTGAGAGGGGGGGCTATATATGAGCAGTTCTTC.

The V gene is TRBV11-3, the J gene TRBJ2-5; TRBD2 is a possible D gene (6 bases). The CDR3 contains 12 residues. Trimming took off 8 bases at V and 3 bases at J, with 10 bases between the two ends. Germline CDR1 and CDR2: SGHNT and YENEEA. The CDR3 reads CASRGEEETQYF. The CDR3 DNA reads TGTGCCAGCCGCGGGGAGGAAGAGACCCAGTACTTC.

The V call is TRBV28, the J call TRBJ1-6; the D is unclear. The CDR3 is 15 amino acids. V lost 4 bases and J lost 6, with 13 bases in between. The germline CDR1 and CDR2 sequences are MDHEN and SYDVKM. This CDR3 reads CASSSPGEVNSPLHF. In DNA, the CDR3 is TGTGCCAGCAGTTCGCCGGGAGAAGTTAATTCACCCCTCCACTTT.

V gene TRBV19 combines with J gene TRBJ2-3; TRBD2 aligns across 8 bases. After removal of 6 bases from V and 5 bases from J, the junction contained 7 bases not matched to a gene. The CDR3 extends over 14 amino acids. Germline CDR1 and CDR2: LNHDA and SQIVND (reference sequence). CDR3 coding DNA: TGTGCCAGTAGGCCAGCGGGGGTAAGAGATACGCAGTATTTT. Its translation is CASRPAGVRDTQYF.

The CDR3 coding sequence is TGTGCCAGCTCAGTCGGCCGGGGCTACAATGAGCAGTTCTTC. It encodes CASSVGRGYNEQFF. The chain couples TRBV2 to TRBJ2-1, with D perhaps matching TRBD2 (5 bases). Trimming left V 8 bases short and J 3 bases short, with 14 bases between. Germline V gives CDR1 SNHLY, CDR2 FYNNEI. The CDR3 spans 14 residues.

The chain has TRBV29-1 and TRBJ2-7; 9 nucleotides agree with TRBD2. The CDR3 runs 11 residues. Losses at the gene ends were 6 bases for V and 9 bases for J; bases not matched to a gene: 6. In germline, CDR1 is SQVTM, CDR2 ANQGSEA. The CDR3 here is CSVWRGGGQYF. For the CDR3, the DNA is TGCAGCGTCTGGCGGGGGGGCGGGCAGTACTTC.

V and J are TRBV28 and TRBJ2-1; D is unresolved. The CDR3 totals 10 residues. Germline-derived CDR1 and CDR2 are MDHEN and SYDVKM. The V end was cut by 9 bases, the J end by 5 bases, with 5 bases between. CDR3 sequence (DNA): TGTGCCAGTAGAGACAATGAGCAGTTCTTC. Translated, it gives CASRDNEQFF. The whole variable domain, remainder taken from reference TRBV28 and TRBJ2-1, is DVKVTQSSRYLVKRTGEKVFLECVQDMDHENMFWYRQDPGLGLRLIYFSYDVKMKEKGDIPEGYSVSREKKERFSLILESASTNQTSMYLCASRDNEQFFGPGTRLTVL.

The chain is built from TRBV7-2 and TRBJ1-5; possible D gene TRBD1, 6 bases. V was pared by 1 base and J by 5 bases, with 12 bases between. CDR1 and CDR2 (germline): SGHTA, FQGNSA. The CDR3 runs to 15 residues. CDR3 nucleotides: TGTGCCAGCAGCTTAGAGGGGGTTACCGATCAGCCCCAGCATTTT. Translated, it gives CASSLEGVTDQPQHF.

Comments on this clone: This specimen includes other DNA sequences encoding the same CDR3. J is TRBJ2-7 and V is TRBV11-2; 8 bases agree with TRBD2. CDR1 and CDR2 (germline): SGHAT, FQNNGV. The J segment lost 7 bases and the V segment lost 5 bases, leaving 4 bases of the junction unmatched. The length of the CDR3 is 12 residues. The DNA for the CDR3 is TGTGCCAGCAGCCCGGGGGGGGGAGAGCAGTACTTC. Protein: CASSPGGGEQYF.

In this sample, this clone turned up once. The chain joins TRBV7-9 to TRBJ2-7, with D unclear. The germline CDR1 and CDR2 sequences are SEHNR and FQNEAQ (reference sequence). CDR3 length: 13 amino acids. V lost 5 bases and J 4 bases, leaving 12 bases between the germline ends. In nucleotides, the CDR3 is TGTGCCAGCAGCCAAGAGAACTCTTACGAGCAGTACTTC. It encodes CASSQENSYEQYF.

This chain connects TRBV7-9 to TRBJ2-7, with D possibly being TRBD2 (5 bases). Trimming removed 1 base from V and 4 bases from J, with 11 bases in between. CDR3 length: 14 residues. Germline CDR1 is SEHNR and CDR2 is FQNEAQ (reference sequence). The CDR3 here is CASSLDAGEYEQYF. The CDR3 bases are TGTGCCAGCAGCTTAGACGCTGGGGAGTACGAGCAGTACTTC.

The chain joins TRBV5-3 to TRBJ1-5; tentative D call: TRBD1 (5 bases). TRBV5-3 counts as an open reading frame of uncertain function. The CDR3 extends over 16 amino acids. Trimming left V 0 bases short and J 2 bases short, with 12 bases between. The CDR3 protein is CARSLARGEGNQPQHF. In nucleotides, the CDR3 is TGTGCCAGAAGCTTGGCCCGGGGGGAGGGCAATCAGCCCCAGCATTTT.

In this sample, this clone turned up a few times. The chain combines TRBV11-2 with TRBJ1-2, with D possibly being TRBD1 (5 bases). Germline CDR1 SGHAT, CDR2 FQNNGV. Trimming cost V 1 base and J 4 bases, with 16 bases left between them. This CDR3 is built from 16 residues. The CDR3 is CASSLGGEGASYGYTF. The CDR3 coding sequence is TGTGCCAGCAGCTTAGGCGGCGAAGGGGCCTCCTATGGCTACACCTTC.

CDR3 loop: CASSHVPGQGVDEQFF. CDR3 nucleotide sequence: TGCGCCAGCAGCCATGTTCCGGGACAGGGGGTCGATGAGCAGTTCTTC. The genes are TRBV4-1 and TRBJ2-1, with TRBD1 matching 11 bases. In germline, CDR1 is MGHRA, CDR2 YSYEKL. The CDR3 loop spans 16 amino acids. J was trimmed by 8 bases and V by 3 bases; bases with no gene match: 9.

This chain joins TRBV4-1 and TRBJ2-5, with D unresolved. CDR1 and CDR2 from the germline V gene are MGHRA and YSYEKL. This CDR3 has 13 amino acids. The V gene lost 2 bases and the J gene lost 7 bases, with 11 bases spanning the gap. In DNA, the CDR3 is TGCGCCAGCAGCCAACCCCCGTCCGGGACCCAGTACTTC. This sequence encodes CASSQPPSGTQYF.

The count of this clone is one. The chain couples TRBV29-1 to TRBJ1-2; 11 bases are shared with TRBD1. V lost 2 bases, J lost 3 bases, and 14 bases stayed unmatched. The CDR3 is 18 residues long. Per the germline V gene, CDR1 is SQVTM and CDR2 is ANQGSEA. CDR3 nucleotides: TGCAGCGTTGAACCTAGAATCGGGACAGGGGGACAAGACTATGGCTACACCTTC. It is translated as CSVEPRIGTGGQDYGYTF.

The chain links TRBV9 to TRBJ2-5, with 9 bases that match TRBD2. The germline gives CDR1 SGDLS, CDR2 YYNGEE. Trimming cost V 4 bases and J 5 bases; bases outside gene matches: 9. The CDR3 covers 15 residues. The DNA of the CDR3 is TGTGCCAGCAGCCCCCTCGCGGGGGGGCCGGAGACCCAGTACTTC. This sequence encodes CASSPLAGGPETQYF. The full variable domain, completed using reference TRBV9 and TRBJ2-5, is DSGVTQTPKHLITATGQRVTLRCSPRSGDLSVYWYQQSLDQGLQFLIQYYNGEERAKGNILERFSAQQFPDLHSELNLSSLELGDSALYFCASSPLAGGPETQYFGPGTRLLVL.

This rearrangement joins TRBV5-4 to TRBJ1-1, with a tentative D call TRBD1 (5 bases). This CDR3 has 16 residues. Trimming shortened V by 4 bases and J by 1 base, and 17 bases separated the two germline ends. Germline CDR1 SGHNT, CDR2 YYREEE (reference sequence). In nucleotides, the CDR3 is TGTGCCAGCAGCCCCGATGGCGGGACCAGGAACACTGAAGCTTTCTTT. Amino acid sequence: CASSPDGGTRNTEAFF.

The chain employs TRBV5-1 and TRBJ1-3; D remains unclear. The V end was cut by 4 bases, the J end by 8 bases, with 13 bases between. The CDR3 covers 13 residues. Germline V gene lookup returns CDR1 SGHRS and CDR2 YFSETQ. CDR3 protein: CASSPDKPYTIYF. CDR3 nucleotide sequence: TGCGCCAGCAGCCCTGATAAGCCATACACCATATATTTT.

CDR3 bases: TGTGCCAGCTCGTGGGACAGGGGATCCACTGAAGCTTTCTTT. It is translated as CASSWDRGSTEAFF. The V call is TRBV18, the J call TRBJ1-1; 10 positions match TRBD1. The ends lost 6 bases at V and 4 bases at J; junction bases unmatched: 5. The CDR3 totals 14 residues. Per germline, CDR1 KGHSH and CDR2 LQKENI.

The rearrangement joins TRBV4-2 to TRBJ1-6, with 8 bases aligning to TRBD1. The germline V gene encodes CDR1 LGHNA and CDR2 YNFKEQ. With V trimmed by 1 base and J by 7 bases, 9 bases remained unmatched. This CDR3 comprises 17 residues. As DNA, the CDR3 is TGTGCCAGCAGCCAAGGGAACAGGGGGTCGTGGAATTCACCCCTCCACTTT. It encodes CASSQGNRGSWNSPLHF.

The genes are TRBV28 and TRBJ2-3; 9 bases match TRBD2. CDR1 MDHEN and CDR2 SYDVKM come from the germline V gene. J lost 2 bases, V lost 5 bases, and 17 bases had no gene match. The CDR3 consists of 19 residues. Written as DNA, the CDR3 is TGTGCCAGCAGTCTTCGGCGGGGGGGCGCCGGTCGTCTCACAGATACGCAGTATTTT. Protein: CASSLRRGGAGRLTDTQYF. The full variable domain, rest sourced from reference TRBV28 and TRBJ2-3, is DVKVTQSSRYLVKRTGEKVFLECVQDMDHENMFWYRQDPGLGLRLIYFSYDVKMKEKGDIPEGYSVSREKKERFSLILESASTNQTSMYLCASSLRRGGAGRLTDTQYFGPGTRLTVL.

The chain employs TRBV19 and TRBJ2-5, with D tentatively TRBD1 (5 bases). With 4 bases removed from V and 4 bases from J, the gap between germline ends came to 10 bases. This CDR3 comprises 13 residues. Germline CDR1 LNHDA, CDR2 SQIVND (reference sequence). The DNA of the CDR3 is TGTGCCAGTAGTACCGGAAGGGGAGAGACCCAGTACTTC. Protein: CASSTGRGETQYF.

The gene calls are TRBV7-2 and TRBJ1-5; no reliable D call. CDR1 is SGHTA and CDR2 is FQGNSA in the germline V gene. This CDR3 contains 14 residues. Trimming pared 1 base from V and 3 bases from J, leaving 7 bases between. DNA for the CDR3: TGTGCCAGCAGCTTAGACCAGTCCAATCAGCCCCAGCATTTT. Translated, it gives CASSLDQSNQPQHF.